The next 18 T cell receptor beta chains were all read from a single sample in a study of OX40 agonist ivuxolimab in advanced cancers. Produced via immunoSEQ multiplex PCR; TCRdb's table is partial and in-frame only. This table has around 15,000 clones, 65% to 90% appearing once. The sample here was CD4+ or CD8+ T cells sorted from blood, taken in a trial of the OX40 agonist ivuxolimab. The receptors originated from an adult with an advanced solid tumor such as melanoma, head and neck, liver or kidney cancer.

This chain joins TRBV2 and TRBJ1-2, with D unresolved. The CDR3 is 15 amino acids. V was shortened by 5 bases and J by 0 bases, with 13 bases between the two germline ends. Germline CDR1 and CDR2: SNHLY and FYNNEI. CDR3 in DNA: TGTGCCAGCAGTCCCGTCGGGCAGACTAACTATGGCTACACCTTC. Translated: CASSPVGQTNYGYTF.

The gene calls are TRBV28 and TRBJ2-1; TRBD2 aligns across 10 bases. The CDR3 extends over 13 amino acids. J was trimmed by 8 bases and V by 4 bases; bases with no gene match: 2. CDR1 and CDR2 from the germline V gene are MDHEN and SYDVKM. The CDR3 reads CASSSGLAHEQFF. The CDR3 DNA reads TGTGCCAGCAGTTCGGGACTAGCGCATGAGCAGTTCTTC.

The genes are TRBV18 and TRBJ2-7; D not certain. The CDR3 sequence is 14 residues long. The V gene lost 0 bases and the J gene lost 2 bases, with 8 bases spanning the gap. The germline gives CDR1 KGHSH, CDR2 LQKENI. The CDR3 DNA follows: TGTGCCAGCTCACCACCCGACACCCCCTACGAGCAGTACTTC. Translated: CASSPPDTPYEQYF. The full variable domain, rest sourced from reference TRBV18 and TRBJ2-7, is NAGVMQNPRHLVRRRGQEARLRCSPMKGHSHVYWYRQLPEEGLKFMVYLQKENIIDESGMPKERFSAEFPKEGPSILRIQQVVRGDSAAYFCASSPPDTPYEQYFGPGTRLTVT.

The chain links TRBV7-2 to TRBJ2-2; 9 bases agree with TRBD2. The CDR3 runs to 14 residues. The ends lost 11 bases at V and 5 bases at J; junction bases unmatched: 9. Looked up from germline, CDR1 is SGHTA and CDR2 is FQGNSA. The CDR3, as DNA: TGTGCCTCTACGGCTCTAGCGGGGACCGGGGAGCTGTTTTTT. Amino acids: CASTALAGTGELFF.

The gene calls are TRBV7-9 and TRBJ2-1; no definite D call. There are 12 residues in the CDR3. The germline V gene has CDR1 SEHNR and CDR2 FQNEAQ (reference sequence). Trimming stripped 5 bases from V and 7 bases from J, with 9 bases between. Here the CDR3 reads CASSRERNEQFF. The CDR3 nucleotides read TGTGCCAGCAGCCGCGAGAGAAATGAGCAGTTCTTC.

This clone was recorded only once. The rearrangement uses TRBV5-1 and TRBJ2-3, with TRBD2 matching over 10 bases. Per germline, CDR1 SGHRS and CDR2 YFSETQ. CDR3 length: 15 amino acids. J lost 2 bases, V lost 6 bases, and 6 bases had no gene match. CDR3: CASTHSGGTTDTQYF. As DNA, the CDR3 is TGCGCCAGCACCCATAGCGGGGGGACCACAGATACGCAGTATTTT.

The chain combines TRBV7-2 with TRBJ1-5; D call uncertain. The V gene's germline CDR1 is SGHTA and CDR2 FQGNSA. The CDR3 has 15 amino acids. V dropped 2 bases and J dropped 1 base, with 9 bases sitting between them. CDR3 sequence reads: CASSLSVNSNQPQHF. The CDR3 coding sequence is TGTGCCAGCAGCTTATCAGTTAACAGCAATCAGCCCCAGCATTTT. The entire variable domain, with the rest obtained from reference TRBV7-2 and TRBJ1-5, is as follows: GAGVSQSPSNKVTEKGKDVELRCDPISGHTALYWYRQSLGQGLEFLIYFQGNSAPDKSGLPSDRFSAERTGGSVSTLTIQRTQQEDSAVYLCASSLSVNSNQPQHFGDGTRLSIL.

The chain links TRBV7-9 to TRBJ2-2; D may be TRBD1 (6 bases). This CDR3 comprises 13 residues. V lost 7 bases and J 5 bases, leaving 11 bases between the germline ends. Germline loops: CDR1 SEHNR, CDR2 FQNEAQ (reference sequence). The CDR3 nucleotides read TGTGCCAGCATGGCAGGGGAAACCGGGGAGCTGTTTTTT. This gives the protein CASMAGETGELFF.

The chain carries TRBV9 and TRBJ2-2; 7 bases line up with TRBD2. The CDR3 loop spans 13 amino acids. Per the germline V gene, CDR1 is SGDLS and CDR2 is YYNGEE. After removal of 7 bases from V and 5 bases from J, the junction contained 5 bases not matched to a gene. Written as DNA, the CDR3 is TGTGCCAGCGCGGAGGGAGGGACCGGGGAGCTGTTTTTT. This sequence encodes CASAEGGTGELFF.

This clone is judged large. V usage is TRBV9 and J usage is TRBJ2-1, with no clear D. Trimming shortened V by 3 bases and J by 0 bases, and 4 bases separated the two germline ends. From germline, CDR1 is SGDLS and CDR2 YYNGEE. The CDR3 is 13 residues long. The CDR3: CASSESSYNEQFF. The CDR3, as DNA: TGTGCCAGCAGCGAAAGCTCCTACAATGAGCAGTTCTTC.

V and J are TRBV14 and TRBJ2-1; D unclear. CDR1 SGHDN and CDR2 FVKESK come from the germline V gene. The length of the CDR3 is 13 residues. The V gene lost 5 bases and the J gene lost 7 bases, with 12 bases spanning the gap. The CDR3 spells CASSSYLLNEQFF. CDR3 DNA: TGTGCCAGCAGCAGCTATTTATTGAATGAGCAGTTCTTC.

This clone occurred a few times. This chain uses TRBV10-3 with TRBJ1-2; D is uncertain. The germline V and J ends were trimmed by 6 bases and 2 bases, with 13 bases remaining between them. This CDR3 has 14 amino acids. The V gene's germline CDR1 is ENHRY and CDR2 SYGVKD. The CDR3 here is CAISLGTVNYGYTF. CDR3 nucleotide sequence: TGTGCCATCAGCCTGGGTACAGTGAACTATGGCTACACCTTC.

The J gene is TRBJ1-2, the V gene TRBV29-1; no clear D gene. The CDR3 extends over 9 amino acids. The V end lost 3 bases, the J end lost 7 bases, and 3 bases lay between the germline ends. CDR1 and CDR2 (germline): SQVTM, ANQGSEA. CDR3 coding DNA: TGCAGCGTTGAGGTTGGCTACACCTTC. It encodes CSVEVGYTF.

V is TRBV11-2 and J is TRBJ2-4; 8 bases align to TRBD2. The CDR3 totals 14 residues. Looked up from germline, CDR1 is SGHAT and CDR2 is FQNNGV. Trimming took 6 bases from V and 9 from J; bases not matched to a gene: 10. In nucleotides, the CDR3 is TGTGCCAGCAGTCCCCCGGGACTAGACGGCATTCAGTACTTC. This gives the protein CASSPPGLDGIQYF.

The chain joins TRBV5-5 to TRBJ2-3; 7 bases line up with TRBD2. The length of the CDR3 is 14 residues. Per germline, CDR1 SGHKS and CDR2 YYEKEE (reference sequence). J gave up 5 bases and V 4 bases, and 7 bases lay outside the gene matches. CDR3 nucleotide sequence: TGTGCCAGCAGCAAATTAGCGGGCGAAGATACGCAGTATTTT. It encodes CASSKLAGEDTQYF.

The V and J genes are TRBV7-2 and TRBJ2-5; tentative D call: TRBD2 (7 bases). The germline gives CDR1 SGHTA, CDR2 FQGNSA. Trimming took 8 bases from V and 4 from J, leaving 14 bases between them. This CDR3 region has 13 residues. The CDR3 region has the DNA TGTGCCAGCTCTAGGGGAGGGGGAGAGACCCAGTACTTC. This translates into CASSRGGGETQYF.

This chain links TRBV7-3 with TRBJ2-1, with D maybe TRBD2 (6 bases). CDR1 is SGHTA, CDR2 FQGTGA, per germline. The CDR3 covers 13 residues. V was shortened by 8 bases and J by 16 bases, with 24 bases between the two germline ends. The CDR3 protein is CASGAGGINNLFF. CDR3 sequence (DNA): TGTGCCAGCGGCGCTGGCGGGATTAACAACTTATTCTTC.

The chain uses TRBV30 and TRBJ2-5; TRBD2 is a possible D gene (6 bases). CDR1 and CDR2 from the germline V gene are GTSNPN and SVGIG (reference sequence). V shed 4 bases and J shed 5 bases, with 14 bases lying between them. The CDR3 sequence is 13 residues long. CDR3 DNA sequence: TGTGCCTGGAACCGTGGGACTTGGGAGACCCAGTACTTC. Protein sequence: CAWNRGTWETQYF.